This TCR beta chain was identified during a study of CD8 T cells in Susac syndrome. This CDR3 is 15 amino acids long. The V and J ends lost 5 bases and 4 bases, in that order; junction bases with no gene match: 13. Germline V gene lookup returns CDR1 GTSNPN and CDR2 SVGIG (reference sequence). Random hexamers were used to reverse transcribe the RNA input (roughly 0.5 to 1 ug). MiXCR, run by TCRdb on the immunoSEQ multiplex PCR reads, gives a single entry per CDR3 protein. The sample has about 240,000 distinct CDR3 sequences; roughly 95% are singletons. The TCR comes from a human donor with Susac syndrome. The gene calls are TRBV30 and TRBJ2-7; 8 bases are shared with TRBD2. Sequenced sample: CD4+ T cells from PBMCs. The CDR3: CAWGALWSGSYEQYF. The DNA for the CDR3 is TGTGCCTGGGGGGCCCTTTGGAGCGGGAGTTACGAGCAGTACTTC.